The clone carrying this T cell receptor (beta chain) was counted ten times or more. Its specificity is unknown. The cell input for sorted libraries was some 1 million, and those cells were CD4+ or CD8+ T cells. The record originates from a study of neurological immune-mediated disorders. V lost 3 bases and J lost 9, with 9 bases in between. The CDR3 runs to 12 residues. In germline, CDR1 is SEHNR, CDR2 FQNEAQ (reference sequence). The cDNA was synthesized by means of template-switch 5'RACE, which was carried out with 10-nucleotide random UMIs. In every sequencing run, more than 180 million TCR-beta sequences were generated from 15-18 subjects. Each CDR3 protein is one row after TCRdb ran MiXCR on the 5' RACE reads. Among roughly 29,000 distinct CDR3 sequences, roughly 25% were seen once, and the ten largest hold 25% to 30%. Study outcomes and limitations: Sharing of CDR3 amino acid sequences among expanded clones across subjects was absent, suggesting private repertoires in all groups.

This clonotype was sampled from a man aged 50-60 years with HTLV-1-associated myelopathy (HAM/TSP). Material: CD4+ T cells from blood. This chain uses TRBV7-9 with TRBJ2-1, with D perhaps assigned TRBD1 or TRBD2 (6 bases each). The CDR3 protein is CASSLGGLEQFF. DNA for the CDR3: TGTGCCAGCAGCTTGGGGGGCCTTGAGCAGTTCTTC.